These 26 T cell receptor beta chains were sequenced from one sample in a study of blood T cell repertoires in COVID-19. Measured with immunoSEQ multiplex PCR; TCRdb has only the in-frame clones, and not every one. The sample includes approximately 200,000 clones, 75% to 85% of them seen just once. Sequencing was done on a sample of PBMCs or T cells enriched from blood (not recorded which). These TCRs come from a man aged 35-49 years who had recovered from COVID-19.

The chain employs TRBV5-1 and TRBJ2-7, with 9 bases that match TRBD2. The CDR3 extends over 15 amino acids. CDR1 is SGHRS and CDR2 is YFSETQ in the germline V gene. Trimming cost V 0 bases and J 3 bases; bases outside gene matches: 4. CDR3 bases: TGCGCCAGCAGCTTGGCCGCTAGCGGGATCTACGAGCAGTACGTC. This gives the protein CASSLAASGIYEQYV.

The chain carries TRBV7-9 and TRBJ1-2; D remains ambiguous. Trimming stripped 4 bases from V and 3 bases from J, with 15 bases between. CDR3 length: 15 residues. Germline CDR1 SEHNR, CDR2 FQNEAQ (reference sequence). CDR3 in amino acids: CASSSFLGRDYGYTF. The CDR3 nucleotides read TGTGCCAGCAGCTCATTTTTAGGGCGGGACTATGGCTACACCTTC.

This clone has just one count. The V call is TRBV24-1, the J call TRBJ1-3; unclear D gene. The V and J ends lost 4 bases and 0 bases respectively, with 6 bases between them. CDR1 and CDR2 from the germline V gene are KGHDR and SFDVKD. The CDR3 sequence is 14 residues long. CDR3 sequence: CATSDAYSGNTIYF. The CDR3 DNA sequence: TGTGCCACCAGTGACGCGTACTCTGGAAACACCATATATTTT.

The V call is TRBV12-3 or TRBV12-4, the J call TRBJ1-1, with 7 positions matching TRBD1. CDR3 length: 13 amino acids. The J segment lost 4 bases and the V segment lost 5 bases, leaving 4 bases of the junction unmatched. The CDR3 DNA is TGTGCCAGCAGTACGGGACAGTCCACTGAAGCTTTCTTT. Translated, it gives CASSTGQSTEAFF.

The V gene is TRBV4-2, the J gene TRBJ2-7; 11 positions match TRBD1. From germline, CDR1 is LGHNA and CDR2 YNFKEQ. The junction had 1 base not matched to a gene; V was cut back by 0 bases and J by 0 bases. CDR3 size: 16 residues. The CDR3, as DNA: TGTGCCAGCAGCCAAGATGGGACAGGGGGCTCCTACGAGCAGTACTTC. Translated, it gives CASSQDGTGGSYEQYF.

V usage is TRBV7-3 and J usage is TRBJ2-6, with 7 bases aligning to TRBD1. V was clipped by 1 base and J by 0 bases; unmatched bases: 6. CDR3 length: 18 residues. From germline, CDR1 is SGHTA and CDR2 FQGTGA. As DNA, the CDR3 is TGTGCCAGCAGCTTAAATGGCAGGGGGAGCTCTGGGGCCAACGTCCTGACTTTC. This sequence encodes CASSLNGRGSSGANVLTF.

The CDR3 loop is CASSFRLDRGWNSPLHF. The CDR3 DNA sequence: TGTGCCAGCAGCTTTCGGCTCGACAGGGGATGGAATTCACCCCTCCACTTT. The chain is built from TRBV5-8 and TRBJ1-6; TRBD1 matches at 8 bases. Per the germline V gene, CDR1 is SGHTS and CDR2 is YDEGEE. The CDR3 consists of 17 residues. Trimming took 2 bases from V and 7 from J; bases not matched to a gene: 11. The whole variable domain, filled in from reference TRBV5-8 and TRBJ1-6, reads EAGVTQSPTHLIKTRGQQATLRCSPISGHTSVYWYQQALGLGLQFLLWYDEGEERNRGNFPPRFSGRQFPNYSSELNVNALELEDSALYLCASSFRLDRGWNSPLHFGNGTRLTVT.

The DNA of the CDR3 is TGCGCCAGCAGCCAAGATCCTCCTCAGGGGGAGGCGGATACGCAGTATTTT. Translation gives CASSQDPPQGEADTQYF. The chain carries TRBV4-3 and TRBJ2-3, with D perhaps TRBD1 (7 bases). CDR3 length equals 17 residues. Germline CDR1 LGHNA, CDR2 YSLEER. V lost 0 bases to trimming and J lost 6 bases, with 19 bases between them.

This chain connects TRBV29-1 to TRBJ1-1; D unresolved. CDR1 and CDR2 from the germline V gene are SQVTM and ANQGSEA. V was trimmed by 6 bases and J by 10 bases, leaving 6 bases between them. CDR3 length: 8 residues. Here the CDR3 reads CSVGIAFF. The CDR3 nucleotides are TGCAGCGTCGGGATAGCTTTCTTT.

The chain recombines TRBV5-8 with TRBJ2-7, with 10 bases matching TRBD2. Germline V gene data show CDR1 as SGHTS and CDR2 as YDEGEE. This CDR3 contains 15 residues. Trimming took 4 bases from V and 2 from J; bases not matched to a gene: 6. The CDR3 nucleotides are TGTGCCAGCAGCGCTCTAGCGGGAGACGCCTACGAGCAGTACTTC. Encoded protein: CASSALAGDAYEQYF.

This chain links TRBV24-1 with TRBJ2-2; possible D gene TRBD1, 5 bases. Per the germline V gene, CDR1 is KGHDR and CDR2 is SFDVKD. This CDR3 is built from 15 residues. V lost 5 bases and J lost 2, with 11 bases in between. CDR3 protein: CATSVQGFNTGELFF. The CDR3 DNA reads TGTGCCACCAGTGTCCAGGGATTTAACACCGGGGAGCTGTTTTTT.

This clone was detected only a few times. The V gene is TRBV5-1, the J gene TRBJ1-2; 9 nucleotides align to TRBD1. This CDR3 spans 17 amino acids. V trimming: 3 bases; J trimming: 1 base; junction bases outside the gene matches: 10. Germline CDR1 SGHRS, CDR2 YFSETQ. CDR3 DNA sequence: TGCGCCAGCAGCTCGACAGGGGGAAATAACGTTAACTATGGCTACACCTTC. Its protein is CASSSTGGNNVNYGYTF.

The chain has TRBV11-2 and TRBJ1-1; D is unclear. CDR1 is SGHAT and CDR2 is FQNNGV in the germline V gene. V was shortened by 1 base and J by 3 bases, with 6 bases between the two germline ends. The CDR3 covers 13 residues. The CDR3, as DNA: TGTGCCAGCAGCTTAGGGCGGGACACTGAAGCTTTCTTT. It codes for CASSLGRDTEAFF.

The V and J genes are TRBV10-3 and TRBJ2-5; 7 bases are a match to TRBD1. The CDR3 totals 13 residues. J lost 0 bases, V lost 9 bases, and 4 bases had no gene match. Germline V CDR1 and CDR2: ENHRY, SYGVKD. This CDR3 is CAISTGDQETQYF. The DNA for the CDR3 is TGTGCCATATCTACAGGGGACCAAGAGACCCAGTACTTC.

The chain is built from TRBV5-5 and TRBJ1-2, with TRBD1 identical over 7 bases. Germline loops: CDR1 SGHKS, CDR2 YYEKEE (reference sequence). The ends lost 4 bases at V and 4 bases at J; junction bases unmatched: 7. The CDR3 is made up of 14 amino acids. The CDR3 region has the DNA TGTGCCAGCAGCGGAGGACAGGCGCCCTATGGCTACACCTTC. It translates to CASSGGQAPYGYTF.

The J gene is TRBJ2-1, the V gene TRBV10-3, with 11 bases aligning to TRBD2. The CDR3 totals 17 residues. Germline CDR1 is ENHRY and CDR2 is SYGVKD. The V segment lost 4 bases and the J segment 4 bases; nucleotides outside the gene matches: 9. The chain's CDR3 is CAISGGSGTSGYNEQFF. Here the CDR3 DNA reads TGTGCCATCAGTGGGGGGTCCGGGACTAGCGGATACAATGAGCAGTTCTTC.

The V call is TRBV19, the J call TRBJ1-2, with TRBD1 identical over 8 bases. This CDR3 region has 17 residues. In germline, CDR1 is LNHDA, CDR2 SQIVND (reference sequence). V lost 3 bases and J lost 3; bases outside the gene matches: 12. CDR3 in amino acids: CASSIRLLVGQDYGYTF. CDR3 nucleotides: TGTGCCAGTAGTATCCGCTTACTAGTGGGACAGGACTATGGCTACACCTTC.

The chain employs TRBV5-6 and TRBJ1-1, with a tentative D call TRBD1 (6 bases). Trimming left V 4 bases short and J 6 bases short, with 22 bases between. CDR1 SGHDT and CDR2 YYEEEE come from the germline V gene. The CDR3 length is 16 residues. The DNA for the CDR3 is TGTGCCAGCAGCCCCTCCCGGGGGCGGGGGGCCTCTGAAGCTTTCTTT. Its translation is CASSPSRGRGASEAFF.

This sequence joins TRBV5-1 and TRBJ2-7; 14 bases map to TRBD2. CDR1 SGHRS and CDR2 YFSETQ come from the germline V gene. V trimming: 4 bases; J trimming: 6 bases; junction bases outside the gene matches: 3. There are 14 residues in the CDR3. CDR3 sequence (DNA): TGCGCCAGCAGCCAAGGGACTAGCGGGAGCGAGCAGTACTTC. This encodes CASSQGTSGSEQYF.

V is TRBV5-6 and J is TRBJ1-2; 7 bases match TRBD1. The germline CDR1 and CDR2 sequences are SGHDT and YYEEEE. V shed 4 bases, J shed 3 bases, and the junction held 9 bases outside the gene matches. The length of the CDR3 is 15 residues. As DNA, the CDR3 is TGTGCCAGCAGCCAGATGGGGACAGATCACTATGGCTACACCTTC. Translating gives CASSQMGTDHYGYTF.

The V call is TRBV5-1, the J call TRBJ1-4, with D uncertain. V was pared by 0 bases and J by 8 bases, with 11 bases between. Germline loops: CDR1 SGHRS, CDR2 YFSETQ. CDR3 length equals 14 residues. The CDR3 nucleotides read TGCGCCAGCAGCTTGGACAGTTTTGGGGAAAAACTGTTTTTT. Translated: CASSLDSFGEKLFF. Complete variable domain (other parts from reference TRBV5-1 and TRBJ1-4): KAGVTQTPRYLIKTRGQQVTLSCSPISGHRSVSWYQQTPGQGLQFLFEYFSETQRNKGNFPGRFSGRQFSNSRSEMNVSTLELGDSALYLCASSLDSFGEKLFFGSGTQLSVL.

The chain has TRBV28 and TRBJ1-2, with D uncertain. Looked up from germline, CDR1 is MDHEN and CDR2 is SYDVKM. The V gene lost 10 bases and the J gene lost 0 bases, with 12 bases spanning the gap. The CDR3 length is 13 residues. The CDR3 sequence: CATQPGSNYGYTF. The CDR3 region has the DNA TGTGCCACTCAACCGGGGTCTAACTATGGCTACACCTTC.

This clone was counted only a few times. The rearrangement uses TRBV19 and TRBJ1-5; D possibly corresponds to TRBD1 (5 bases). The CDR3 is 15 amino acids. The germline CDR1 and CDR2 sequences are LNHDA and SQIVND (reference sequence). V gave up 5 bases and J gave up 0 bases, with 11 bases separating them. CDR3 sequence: CASSLIRDSNQPQHF. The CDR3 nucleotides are TGTGCCAGTAGTCTCATCAGGGATAGCAATCAGCCCCAGCATTTT.

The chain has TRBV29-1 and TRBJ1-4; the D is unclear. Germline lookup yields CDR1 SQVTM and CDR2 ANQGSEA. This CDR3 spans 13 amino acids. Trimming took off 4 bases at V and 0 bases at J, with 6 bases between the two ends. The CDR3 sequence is CSVGSATNEKLFF. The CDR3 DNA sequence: TGCAGCGTTGGGTCAGCAACTAATGAAAAACTGTTTTTT.

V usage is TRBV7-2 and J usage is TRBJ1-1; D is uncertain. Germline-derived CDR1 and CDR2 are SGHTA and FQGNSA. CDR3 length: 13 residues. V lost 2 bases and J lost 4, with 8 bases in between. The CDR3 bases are TGTGCCAGCAGCTTAACCCAGCGCACTGAAGCTTTCTTT. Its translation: CASSLTQRTEAFF.

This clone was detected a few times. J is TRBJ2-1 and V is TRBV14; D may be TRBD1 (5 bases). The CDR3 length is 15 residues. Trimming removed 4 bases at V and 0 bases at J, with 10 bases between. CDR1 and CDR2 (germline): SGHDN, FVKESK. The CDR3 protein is CASSRIRVSYNEQFF. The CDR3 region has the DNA TGTGCCAGCAGCCGGATCAGGGTCTCCTACAATGAGCAGTTCTTC.